The text below deals with one T cell receptor beta chain. Its antigen is still unknown. Clones were read by immunoSEQ multiplex PCR, and TCRdb kept only the in-frame ones, dropping some. The data contain about 58,000 clones, 75% to 90% of them seen just once; the ten biggest clones take up approximately 3.5%. The sample is drawn from a study of OX40 agonist ivuxolimab in advanced cancers. Study outcomes and limitations: Normalized expansion of T-cell clones was also low for some nonresponders.

After removal of 3 bases from V and 2 bases from J, the junction contained 13 bases not matched to a gene. The CDR3 totals 18 residues. Germline CDR1 and CDR2: SGHRS and YFSETQ. The source was CD4+ or CD8+ T cells sorted from blood, collected in a trial of the OX40 agonist ivuxolimab. The chain carries TRBV5-1 and TRBJ2-7; TRBD1 agrees at 11 bases. The origin of this receptor is an adult with an advanced solid tumor such as melanoma, head and neck, liver or kidney cancer. The CDR3 spells CASSSNLGGQGETYEQYF. CDR3 sequence (DNA): TGCGCCAGCAGCTCTAACCTAGGGGGACAGGGGGAGACCTACGAGCAGTACTTC.